The 20 T cell receptor beta chains below all came from one sample that was sequenced in a study of CXCR3-negative and CXCR3-positive naive CD8 T cells. Via 5' RACE with UMI labels, TRB cDNA libraries were prepared. TCRdb re-called the 5' RACE reads, yielding one record per CDR3 amino acid sequence without DNA. The sample holds about 130,000 distinct CDR3 sequences. The specimen sequenced was naive CXCR3- CD8+ T cells from blood. Subset: CD45RO-CCR7+CD27+CD95- naive CD8+ T cells lacking CXCR3 (TNR3-). These receptors all stem from a human donor in good health. Some clones in this sample may be carry-over from other donors' samples.

Measured by frequency, this clonotype is medium-sized. The chain employs TRBV10-1 and TRBJ1-6. This CDR3 has 15 residues. The germline V gene encodes CDR1 WNHNN and CDR2 SYGVQD (reference sequence). The CDR3 is CASRLRSSYNSPLHF.

The rearrangement links TRBV9 to TRBJ2-1; TCRdb indicates TRBD2, and absent DNA this call remains unverified. The CDR3 length is 15 residues. The germline gives CDR1 SGDLS, CDR2 YYNGEE. The CDR3 is CASSVVAGPLHEQFF.

The V and J genes are TRBV12-3 or TRBV12-4 and TRBJ2-7. This CDR3 comprises 12 residues. Here the CDR3 reads CASSRHSYEQYF.

This chain joins TRBV9 and TRBJ2-7. Germline loops: CDR1 SGDLS, CDR2 YYNGEE. The CDR3 extends over 15 amino acids. The CDR3 is CASSVEPTILLEQYF.

This chain uses TRBV7-3 with TRBJ2-1; the D gene TCRdb calls, TRBD1, cannot be checked with no DNA. The CDR3 runs 16 residues. The germline gives CDR1 SGHTA, CDR2 FQGTGA. CDR3 region: CASSPGQPAGRNEQFF.

The chain joins TRBV12-3 or TRBV12-4 to TRBJ2-2; TCRdb's D call of TRBD1 is untestable without DNA. There are 14 residues in the CDR3. CDR3: CATVWDTITGELFF.

The chain joins TRBV19 to TRBJ2-2; TCRdb gives TRBD1 as the D gene, but with no DNA this cannot be confirmed. Germline CDR1 and CDR2: LNHDA and SQIVND (reference sequence). CDR3 size: 15 residues. CDR3 sequence reads: CASSQGEIDTGELFF.

This chain joins TRBV28 and TRBJ1-2; TCRdb's assignment of TRBD1 cannot be checked, as there is no DNA. The germline V gene encodes CDR1 MDHEN and CDR2 SYDVKM. The CDR3 is 14 amino acids. This chain's CDR3 is CASSLQGLAYGYTF.

The gene calls are TRBV12-3 or TRBV12-4 and TRBJ1-5; TCRdb's D call of TRBD1 is untestable without DNA. CDR3 size: 13 residues. This chain's CDR3 is CASSFPGGKAPHF.

The chain employs TRBV5-1 and TRBJ2-1. CDR1 is SGHRS, CDR2 YFSETQ, per germline. The CDR3 has 15 amino acids. Here the CDR3 reads CASSLALGSHNEQFF.

The V and J genes are TRBV20-1 and TRBJ1-2. The CDR3 totals 13 residues. Looked up from germline, CDR1 is DFQATT and CDR2 is SNEGSKA (reference sequence). CDR3 loop: CSARENSYYGYTF.

The chain is built from TRBV7-2 and TRBJ2-1; TCRdb indicates TRBD1, and absent DNA this call remains unverified. The CDR3 contains 16 residues. From germline, CDR1 is SGHTA and CDR2 FQGNSA. The CDR3 sequence: CASSFVPERPYNEQFF.

The chain combines TRBV13 with TRBJ1-3; TCRdb's D call of TRBD1 is untestable without DNA. This CDR3 spans 18 amino acids. CDR1 and CDR2 from the germline V gene are PRHDT and FYEKMQ (reference sequence). CDR3 in amino acids: CASSPTHTGASSGNTIYF.

The chain joins TRBV28 to TRBJ2-7; lacking DNA, the TRBD1 call made by TCRdb goes unchecked. The length of the CDR3 is 12 residues. From germline, CDR1 is MDHEN and CDR2 SYDVKM. The CDR3 sequence is CASRFDSYEQYF.

V gene TRBV18 combines with J gene TRBJ2-7; TCRdb picks TRBD1, but there is no DNA to check that call. The CDR3 has 13 residues. CDR1 and CDR2 (germline): KGHSH, LQKENI. CDR3: CASSRIGVDEQYF.

V gene TRBV20-1 combines with J gene TRBJ2-3; TCRdb indicates TRBD1, and absent DNA this call remains unverified. This CDR3 region has 16 residues. CDR1 is DFQATT and CDR2 is SNEGSKA in the germline V gene (reference sequence). Here the CDR3 reads CSARVGPGDGTDTQYF.

This chain uses TRBV20-1 with TRBJ2-5; TCRdb calls TRBD2, which cannot be checked without DNA. Germline V lookup: CDR1 DFQATT, CDR2 SNEGSKA (reference sequence). The length of the CDR3 is 18 residues. The CDR3 region is CSAPGTSGGVPWSETQYF.

V usage is TRBV12-3 or TRBV12-4 and J usage is TRBJ2-5; TCRdb returns TRBD1, unconfirmable since there is no DNA. CDR3 length equals 12 residues. CDR3: CASRTGIQTQYF.

V and J are TRBV29-1 and TRBJ2-1; TCRdb outputs TRBD1, but without DNA this stays unchecked. The germline gives CDR1 SQVTM, CDR2 ANQGSEA. The CDR3 is made up of 16 amino acids. The CDR3 here is CSVEGGGQVPYNEQFF.

J is TRBJ1-2 and V is TRBV4-3; TCRdb gives TRBD1 as the D gene, but with no DNA this cannot be confirmed. The CDR3 runs to 14 residues. The germline V gene has CDR1 LGHNA and CDR2 YSLEER. This CDR3 reads CASSLNSGTYGYTF.